The 18 T cell receptor beta chains below were found in one sample sequenced in a study of breast tumors, draining lymph nodes, adjacent tissues. Each CDR3 protein gets one entry after TCRdb re-called the multiplex PCR reads with MiXCR. The data hold approximately 250,000 distinct CDR3 sequences, with 34% observed a single time. The lymph nodes were axillary draining lymph nodes from breast cancer patients. The sequencing sample was made of axillary lymph node tissue. These receptors came from a female donor with breast cancer. Some clones in this sample may be carry-over from other donors' samples.

The table lists this clonotype with many counts. Being one base from a much bigger clone, this may be a read error. The V gene is TRBV20-1, the J gene TRBJ2-3; D is uncertain. This CDR3 has 11 amino acids. The germline V gene encodes CDR1 DFQATT and CDR2 SNEGSKA (reference sequence). CDR3 coding DNA: TGCAGTGCGCCTTCCTTGGATACGCAGTCTTTT. This codes for CSAPSLDTQSF.

This clonotype has more than one count but fewer than ten. The J gene is TRBJ2-1, the V gene TRBV4-2; D might be TRBD1 (5 bases). CDR1 and CDR2 (germline): LGHNA, YNFKEQ. V lost 0 bases and J 4 bases, leaving 13 bases between the germline ends. CDR3 length: 16 amino acids. CDR3 loop: CASSQDLRARYNEQFF. The CDR3 DNA sequence: TGTGCCAGCAGCCAAGATCTCAGGGCCAGATACAATGAGCAGTTCTTC.

This clonotype appeared a few times. J is TRBJ2-1 and V is TRBV12-3 or TRBV12-4, with D perhaps being TRBD1 or TRBD2 (7 bases each). V was shortened by 6 bases and J by 3 bases, with 15 bases between the two germline ends. The CDR3 is 15 residues long. CDR3 amino acids: CASSRQGGVYNEQFF. The CDR3 nucleotides read TGTGCCAGCAGCCGTCAGGGGGGGGTCTACAATGAGCAGTTCTTC.

This clonotype has only one observation. The chain combines TRBV20-1 with TRBJ2-5, with 8 bases fitting TRBD2. CDR3 length equals 14 residues. The V gene end was trimmed by 4 bases and the J gene end by 11 bases; junction bases not matched to a gene: 15. Looked up from germline, CDR1 is DFQATT and CDR2 is SNEGSKA (reference sequence). Here the CDR3 DNA reads TGCAGTGCTAAGATCGGGGGGGCCAGAGCTACGCAGTACTTC. It codes for CSAKIGGARATQYF.

In its sample, this clonotype was seen many times. V gene TRBV20-1 combines with J gene TRBJ2-7, with TRBD1 matching over 10 bases. Trimming took 0 bases from V and 1 from J; bases not matched to a gene: 3. The CDR3 has 15 amino acids. Per germline, CDR1 DFQATT and CDR2 SNEGSKA (reference sequence). As DNA, the CDR3 is TGCAGTGCTAGAGACCGGGACAGGGGATCCTACGAGCAGTACTTC. Its translation is CSARDRDRGSYEQYF.

This clonotype was detected only once. The chain joins TRBV3-1 to TRBJ1-5; D gene uncertain. V was clipped by 4 bases and J by 0 bases, with 10 bases between them. The CDR3 spans 15 residues. CDR1 is LGHDT and CDR2 is YNNKEL in the germline V gene (reference sequence). CDR3 DNA sequence: TGTGCCAGCAGCCGCCGGGGAGATAGCAATCAGCCCCAGCATTTT. It encodes CASSRRGDSNQPQHF. The whole variable domain, remainder taken from reference TRBV3-1 and TRBJ1-5, is DTAVSQTPKYLVTQMGNDKSIKCEQNLGHDTMYWYKQDSKKFLKIMFSYNNKELIINETVPNRFSPKSPDKAHLNLHINSLELGDSAVYFCASSRRGDSNQPQHFGDGTRLSIL.

This clonotype was recorded many times. V gene TRBV10-3 combines with J gene TRBJ1-2; no clear D gene. The V end was cut by 7 bases, the J end by 4 bases, with 10 bases between. The CDR3 is 12 residues long. Germline CDR1 is ENHRY and CDR2 is SYGVKD. CDR3 protein: CAINGPSYGYTF. Here the CDR3 DNA reads TGTGCCATCAACGGTCCCTCCTATGGCTACACCTTC.

This rearrangement joins TRBV10-2 to TRBJ2-1; possible D gene TRBD2, 6 bases. The CDR3 consists of 15 residues. Germline V CDR1 and CDR2: WSHSY, SAAADI. Trimming took 2 bases from V and 5 from J, leaving 13 bases between them. This chain's CDR3 is CASSEGGNSNNEQFF. The CDR3 nucleotides read TGCGCCAGCAGTGAGGGGGGGAATTCAAACAATGAGCAGTTCTTC.

This clonotype appeared many times. The rearrangement joins TRBV5-8 to TRBJ2-2; TRBD2 matches 12 bases. With V trimmed by 4 bases and J by 6 bases, 10 bases remained unmatched. This CDR3 spans 17 amino acids. The germline gives CDR1 SGHTS, CDR2 YDEGEE. The CDR3 nucleotides read TGTGCCAGCAGCCACGGACTAGCGGGGTCGGGCGCCGGGGAGCTGTTTTTT. Residues: CASSHGLAGSGAGELFF.

The chain links TRBV27 to TRBJ2-1; 7 bases are shared with TRBD1. Looked up from germline, CDR1 is MNHEY and CDR2 is SMNVEV (reference sequence). This CDR3 spans 15 amino acids. J was trimmed by 2 bases and V by 6 bases; bases with no gene match: 7. The CDR3 coding sequence is TGTGCCAGCAGCCCACAGGGGAGCCCCTACAATGAGCAGTTCTTC. Amino acid sequence: CASSPQGSPYNEQFF.

This clonotype has a count of ten or more. The chain recombines TRBV7-9 with TRBJ1-2; 12 bases are shared with TRBD1. Germline CDR1 is SEHNR and CDR2 is FQNEAQ (reference sequence). Trimming took 5 bases from V and 2 from J; bases not matched to a gene: 3. This CDR3 is built from 15 residues. The CDR3 DNA reads TGTGCCAGCAGCCCGGGACAGGGGGCGAACTATGGCTACACCTTC. This codes for CASSPGQGANYGYTF.

This clonotype was seen ten or more times. The rearrangement links TRBV6-4 to TRBJ2-1; 12 positions agree with TRBD2. The V gene's germline CDR1 is MRHNA and CDR2 SNTAGT. This CDR3 region has 14 residues. V was clipped by 4 bases and J by 10 bases; unmatched bases: 5. CDR3 sequence: CASSASGGASEQFF. CDR3 DNA sequence: TGTGCCAGCAGTGCTAGCGGGGGGGCCAGCGAGCAGTTCTTC.

The V and J genes are TRBV6-2 or TRBV6-3 and TRBJ1-2; D unresolved. CDR3 length: 15 amino acids. Per the germline V gene, CDR1 is MNHEY and CDR2 is SVGEGT. Trimming cost V 5 bases and J 0 bases, with 13 bases left between them. The CDR3 nucleotides read TGTGCCAGCAGTCCAGCCGGGAAAGCTAACTATGGCTACACCTTC. This codes for CASSPAGKANYGYTF.

This clonotype was seen once. A much larger clonotype is one base distant, so this may be a read error. V usage is TRBV30 and J usage is TRBJ2-5, with a weak D call TRBD2 (6 bases). CDR3 length: 14 amino acids. The germline CDR1 and CDR2 sequences are GTSNPN and SVGIG (reference sequence). Trimming took off 1 base at V and 3 bases at J, with 12 bases between the two ends. The CDR3 region is CAWSANGRKETQYF. CDR3 in DNA: TGTGCCTGGAGTGCCAACGGGAGAAAAGAGACCCAGTACTTC.

The rearrangement joins TRBV20-1 to TRBJ2-5, with D hard to call. Trimming took off 4 bases at V and 9 bases at J, with 21 bases between the two ends. Germline values: CDR1 DFQATT, CDR2 SNEGSKA (reference sequence). The CDR3 has 14 residues. Written as DNA, the CDR3 is TGCAGTGCTATCGCCGGTACTGACAATCAGCCCCAGTACTTC. Encoded protein: CSAIAGTDNQPQYF.

The chain combines TRBV18 with TRBJ2-7; 12 bases align to TRBD2. Germline V CDR1 and CDR2: KGHSH, LQKENI. The ends lost 3 bases at V and 1 base at J; junction bases unmatched: 4. This CDR3 is 16 amino acids long. DNA of the CDR3: TGTGCCAGCTCACCTCTAGCGGGAGGGCTTTCCTACGAGCAGTACTTC. Amino acid sequence: CASSPLAGGLSYEQYF.

This clonotype was counted a few times. This may stem from a read error, because a much larger clone lies one nucleotide away. The chain couples TRBV7-8 to TRBJ2-1; D unresolved. Germline V gene data show CDR1 as SGHVS and CDR2 as FQNEAQ. The CDR3 is made up of 15 amino acids. The CDR3 sequence is CASSFSGVSYNEQLF. CDR3 coding DNA: TGTGCCAGCAGCTTCTCTGGGGTCTCCTACAATGAGCAGCTCTTC.

V is TRBV27 and J is TRBJ2-2; 11 bases line up with TRBD2. Germline V lookup: CDR1 MNHEY, CDR2 SMNVEV (reference sequence). This CDR3 has 17 amino acids. The trim removed 2 bases at V and 7 bases at J, leaving 9 bases unmatched. CDR3 in amino acids: CASSLVSSGGPVGELFF. CDR3 sequence (DNA): TGTGCCAGCAGTTTAGTGTCTAGCGGGGGGCCGGTCGGGGAGCTGTTTTTT.